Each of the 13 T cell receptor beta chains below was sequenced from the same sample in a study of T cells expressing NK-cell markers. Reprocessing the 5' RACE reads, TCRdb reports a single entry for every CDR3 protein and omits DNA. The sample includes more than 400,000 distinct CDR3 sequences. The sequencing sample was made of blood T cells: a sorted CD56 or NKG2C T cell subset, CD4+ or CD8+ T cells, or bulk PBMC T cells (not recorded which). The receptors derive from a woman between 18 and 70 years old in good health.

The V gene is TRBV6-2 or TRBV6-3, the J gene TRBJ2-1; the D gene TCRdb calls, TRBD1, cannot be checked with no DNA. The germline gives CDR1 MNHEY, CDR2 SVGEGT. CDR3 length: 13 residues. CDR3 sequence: CASSSTGYNEQFF.

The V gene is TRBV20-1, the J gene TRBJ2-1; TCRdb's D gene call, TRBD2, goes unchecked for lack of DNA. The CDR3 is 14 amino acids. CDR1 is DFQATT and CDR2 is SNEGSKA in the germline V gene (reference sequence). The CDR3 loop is CSARSGGRAGEQFF.

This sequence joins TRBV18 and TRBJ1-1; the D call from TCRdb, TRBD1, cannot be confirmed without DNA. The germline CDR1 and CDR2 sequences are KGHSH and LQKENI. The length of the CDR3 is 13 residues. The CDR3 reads CASSQQGATEAFF.

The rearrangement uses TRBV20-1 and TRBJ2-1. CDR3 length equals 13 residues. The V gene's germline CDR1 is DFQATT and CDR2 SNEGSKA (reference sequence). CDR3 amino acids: CSASPAYGNEQFF.

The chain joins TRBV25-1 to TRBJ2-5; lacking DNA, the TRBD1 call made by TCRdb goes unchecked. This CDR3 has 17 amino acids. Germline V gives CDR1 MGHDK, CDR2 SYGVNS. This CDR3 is CASSEAIAGVALMGQYF.

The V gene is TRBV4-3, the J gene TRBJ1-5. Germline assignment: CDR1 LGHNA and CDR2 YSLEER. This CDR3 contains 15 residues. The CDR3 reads CASSQVSGGNQPQHF.

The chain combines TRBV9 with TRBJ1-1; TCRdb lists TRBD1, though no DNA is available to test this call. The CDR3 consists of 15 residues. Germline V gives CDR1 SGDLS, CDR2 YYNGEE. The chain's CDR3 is CASSVSGTGNTEAFF.

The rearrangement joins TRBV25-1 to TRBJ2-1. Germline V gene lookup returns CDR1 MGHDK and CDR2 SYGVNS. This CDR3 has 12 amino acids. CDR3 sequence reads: CASSEWYNEQFF.

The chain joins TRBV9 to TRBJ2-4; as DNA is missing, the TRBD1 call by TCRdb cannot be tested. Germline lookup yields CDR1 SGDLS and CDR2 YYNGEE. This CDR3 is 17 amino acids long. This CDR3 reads CASSTEGGFLAKNIQYF.

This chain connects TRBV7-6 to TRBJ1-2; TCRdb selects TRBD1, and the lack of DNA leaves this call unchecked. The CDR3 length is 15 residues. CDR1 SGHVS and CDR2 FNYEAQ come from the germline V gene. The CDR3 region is CASSLGDQGSYGYTF.

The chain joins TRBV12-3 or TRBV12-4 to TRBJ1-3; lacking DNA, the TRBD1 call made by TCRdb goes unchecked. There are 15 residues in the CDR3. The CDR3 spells CASSLATGWGNTIYF.

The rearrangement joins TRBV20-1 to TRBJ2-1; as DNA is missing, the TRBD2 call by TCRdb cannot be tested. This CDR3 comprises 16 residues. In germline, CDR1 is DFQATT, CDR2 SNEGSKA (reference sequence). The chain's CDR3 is CSAGRRRERTGSRQFF.

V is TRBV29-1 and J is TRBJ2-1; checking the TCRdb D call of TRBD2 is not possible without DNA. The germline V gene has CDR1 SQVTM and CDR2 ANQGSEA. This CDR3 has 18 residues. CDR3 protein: CSVEDQLGLAGSYNEQFF.